One and the same sample provided the 26 T cell receptor beta chains below, sequenced in a study of identifying expanded T cells in peripheral blood. Data came from immunoSEQ multiplex PCR; TCRdb stores just in-frame clones and leaves some out. Of approximately 120,000 clones in the sample, about 87% were seen once. Sequencing input: blood. Receptors originate from a person aged 18 to 69 in good health.

V usage is TRBV5-1 and J usage is TRBJ1-3; the D gene is possibly TRBD1 (6 bases). The germline V gene has CDR1 SGHRS and CDR2 YFSETQ. The germline V and J ends were trimmed by 0 bases and 1 base, with 14 bases remaining between them. The CDR3 totals 17 residues. For the CDR3, the DNA is TGCGCCAGCAGCTTGGGGGGGCAGGCCCATTCTGGAAACACCATATATTTT. Translated, it gives CASSLGGQAHSGNTIYF.

The genes are TRBV7-2 and TRBJ1-2; weak D call: TRBD1 (5 bases). V lost 1 base to trimming and J lost 3 bases, with 15 bases between them. CDR3 size: 16 residues. Germline V gives CDR1 SGHTA, CDR2 FQGNSA. The CDR3 reads CASSLDPGGKDYGYTF. The CDR3 bases are TGTGCCAGCAGCTTAGACCCCGGGGGGAAGGACTATGGCTACACCTTC.

The V gene is TRBV28, the J gene TRBJ1-1; D possibly corresponds to TRBD1 (6 bases). V lost 6 bases, J lost 1 base, and 15 bases lay in between. This CDR3 contains 15 residues. CDR1 and CDR2 from the germline V gene are MDHEN and SYDVKM. This CDR3 reads CASRPQGVGNTEAFF. CDR3 bases: TGTGCCAGCAGACCACAGGGTGTGGGGAACACTGAAGCTTTCTTT. Supplemented by reference TRBV28 and TRBJ1-1, the full variable domain reads DVKVTQSSRYLVKRTGEKVFLECVQDMDHENMFWYRQDPGLGLRLIYFSYDVKMKEKGDIPEGYSVSREKKERFSLILESASTNQTSMYLCASRPQGVGNTEAFFGQGTRLTVV.

The chain has TRBV28 and TRBJ2-3; D not resolved. CDR1 and CDR2 from the germline V gene are MDHEN and SYDVKM. V was shortened by 8 bases and J by 4 bases, with 10 bases between the two germline ends. CDR3 length: 12 residues. CDR3 DNA sequence: TGTGCCAGCGTAGAGCCGCCAGATACGCAGTATTTT. Translation gives CASVEPPDTQYF.

This clone showed up just once. The chain links TRBV6-1 to TRBJ2-7, with TRBD1 matching over 8 bases. The V gene's germline CDR1 is MNHNS and CDR2 SASEGT. V was pared by 8 bases and J by 2 bases, with 8 bases of the junction left unmatched. The CDR3 covers 14 residues. CDR3 nucleotide sequence: TGTGCCAGCTCTCCGGGACAGGACCCCTACGAGCAGTACTTC. This gives the protein CASSPGQDPYEQYF.

This rearrangement joins TRBV5-1 to TRBJ2-2; 9 nucleotides line up with TRBD1. Germline CDR1 and CDR2: SGHRS and YFSETQ. V shed 3 bases, J shed 4 bases, and the junction held 7 bases outside the gene matches. This CDR3 contains 16 residues. DNA of the CDR3: TGCGCCAGCAGCTATATACAGGGGGCCGGCACCGGGGAGCTGTTTTTT. As protein: CASSYIQGAGTGELFF.

This chain links TRBV29-1 with TRBJ1-1; 9 bases fit TRBD1. The CDR3 consists of 14 residues. The germline V gene has CDR1 SQVTM and CDR2 ANQGSEA. V lost 3 bases and J lost 7; bases outside the gene matches: 9. CDR3 residues: CSVDAGTGINEAFF. The CDR3 nucleotides are TGCAGCGTTGACGCCGGGACAGGGATTAATGAAGCTTTCTTT.

The chain joins TRBV12-5 to TRBJ2-2, with D perhaps matching TRBD1 (6 bases). The V and J ends lost 6 bases and 1 base respectively, with 15 bases between them. Germline values: CDR1 LGHNT, CDR2 FRNRAP. The length of the CDR3 is 16 residues. The CDR3 region is CASGHTGNKNTGELFF. The CDR3 bases are TGTGCTAGTGGCCACACAGGGAACAAGAACACCGGGGAGCTGTTTTTT.

This clone was found once. The chain links TRBV6-6 to TRBJ2-7; D call uncertain. CDR1 and CDR2 (germline): MNHNY, SVGAGI (reference sequence). The CDR3 consists of 12 residues. V lost 0 bases, J lost 8 bases, and 8 bases lay in between. As DNA, the CDR3 is TGTGCCAGCAGTTACTCTGGAGCCAAGCAGTACTTC. Protein sequence: CASSYSGAKQYF.

CDR3 amino acids: CASSPRGQVLNEKLFF. The CDR3 DNA is TGTGCCAGCTCACCAAGAGGACAGGTTCTAAATGAAAAACTGTTTTTT. The chain joins TRBV18 to TRBJ1-4; TRBD1 matches 7 bases. The CDR3 totals 16 residues. Germline assignment: CDR1 KGHSH and CDR2 LQKENI. The junction had 8 bases not matched to a gene; V was cut back by 2 bases and J by 5 bases. Full variable domain (remainder filled in from reference TRBV18 and TRBJ1-4): NAGVMQNPRHLVRRRGQEARLRCSPMKGHSHVYWYRQLPEEGLKFMVYLQKENIIDESGMPKERFSAEFPKEGPSILRIQQVVRGDSAAYFCASSPRGQVLNEKLFFGSGTQLSVL.

This chain uses TRBV18 with TRBJ2-5, with 9 bases fitting TRBD2. The CDR3 spans 16 residues. After removal of 6 bases from V and 4 bases from J, the junction contained 12 bases not matched to a gene. Germline V gives CDR1 KGHSH, CDR2 LQKENI. The CDR3 DNA reads as TGTGCCAGCTCCGTATCGGCTAGCGGGATTTCAGAGACCCAGTACTTC. Protein product: CASSVSASGISETQYF.

The chain employs TRBV11-1 and TRBJ1-1; TRBD1 matches 8 bases. Trimming cost V 6 bases and J 3 bases; bases outside gene matches: 3. Per the germline V gene, CDR1 is SGHAT and CDR2 is FQDESV (reference sequence). The CDR3 covers 13 residues. The CDR3 DNA follows: TGTGCCAGCAGACCGACAGGGGACACTGAAGCTTTCTTT. Translated: CASRPTGDTEAFF.

CDR3 sequence reads: CASSMEGTEAFF. In DNA, the CDR3 is TGTGCCAGCAGCATGGAGGGGACTGAAGCTTTCTTT. This chain uses TRBV11-2 with TRBJ1-1, with a tentative D call TRBD1 (5 bases). Germline V lookup: CDR1 SGHAT, CDR2 FQNNGV. Between the trimmed V and J ends, which lost 5 bases and 5 bases, there was a span of 9 bases. The CDR3 runs 12 residues.

The chain employs TRBV6-6 and TRBJ1-1; 9 bases line up with TRBD1. Trimming at V came to 6 bases and at J to 4 bases, leaving 9 bases not matched to a gene. The CDR3 extends over 15 amino acids. The V gene's germline CDR1 is MNHNY and CDR2 SVGAGI (reference sequence). The CDR3 DNA reads as TGTGCCAGCAGGGGCAAGGGACAGGGAAGCACTGAAGCTTTCTTT. It encodes CASRGKGQGSTEAFF.

This rearrangement joins TRBV2 to TRBJ2-7; D might be TRBD2 (5 bases). This CDR3 region has 15 residues. The ends were cut back, 6 bases at V and 0 bases at J, with 15 bases in the middle. Germline assignment: CDR1 SNHLY and CDR2 FYNNEI. The DNA for the CDR3 is TGTGCCAGCAGAAGACGGAGGAACGACTCCTACGAGCAGTACTTC. Its translation: CASRRRRNDSYEQYF. The whole variable domain, remainder taken from reference TRBV2 and TRBJ2-7, is EPEVTQTPSHQVTQMGQEVILRCVPISNHLYFYWYRQILGQKVEFLVSFYNNEISEKSEIFDDQFSVERPDGSNFTLKIRSTKLEDSAMYFCASRRRRNDSYEQYFGPGTRLTVT.

The chain couples TRBV6-1 to TRBJ2-7; 10 bases agree with TRBD1. Per the germline V gene, CDR1 is MNHNS and CDR2 is SASEGT. V shed 4 bases, J shed 1 base, and the junction held 7 bases outside the gene matches. This CDR3 spans 16 amino acids. The CDR3 bases are TGTGCCAGCAGTGCCCGACAGGGGGCGAGTTCCTACGAGCAGTACTTC. Translating it yields CASSARQGASSYEQYF.

The chain recombines TRBV7-8 with TRBJ1-5, with D hard to call. Trimming stripped 5 bases from V and 4 bases from J, with 12 bases between. The CDR3 extends over 14 amino acids. The V gene's germline CDR1 is SGHVS and CDR2 FQNEAQ. This CDR3 reads CASSPWQDNQPQHF. DNA of the CDR3: TGTGCCAGCAGCCCCTGGCAGGATAATCAGCCCCAGCATTTT.

The chain uses TRBV28 and TRBJ1-1; unclear D gene. The germline V gene encodes CDR1 MDHEN and CDR2 SYDVKM. The CDR3 covers 13 residues. V lost 6 bases and J 5 bases, leaving 13 bases between the germline ends. The CDR3 nucleotides read TGTGCCAGCAGCCCTCTCAGTAGAACTGAAGCTTTCTTT. The encoded protein is CASSPLSRTEAFF.

The chain uses TRBV10-3 and TRBJ2-7; D unresolved. This CDR3 region has 12 residues. Germline V gene data show CDR1 as ENHRY and CDR2 as SYGVKD. V lost 0 bases and J lost 12, with 12 bases in between. Written as DNA, the CDR3 is TGTGCCATCAGTGAGTCGGGGAACTCCCGGTACTTC. This encodes CAISESGNSRYF.

This clone showed up just a few times. The chain joins TRBV6-9 to TRBJ2-7; TRBD1 or TRBD2 may be the D gene (6 bases each). Germline V gene data show CDR1 as MNHGY and CDR2 as SVAAGI. CDR3 length: 11 residues. Trimming shortened V by 11 bases and J by 5 bases, and 13 bases separated the two germline ends. The CDR3 sequence is CALRGRHEQYF. The CDR3, as DNA: TGTGCCCTAAGGGGGAGGCACGAGCAGTACTTC.

The genes are TRBV2 and TRBJ2-3, with 9 bases that match TRBD1. The trim removed 7 bases at V and 5 bases at J, leaving 7 bases unmatched. Per the germline V gene, CDR1 is SNHLY and CDR2 is FYNNEI. CDR3 size: 14 residues. CDR3 DNA: TGTGCCAGCATGTTAGGACAGGGGAAAGATACGCAGTATTTT. Amino acids: CASMLGQGKDTQYF.

The genes are TRBV7-9 and TRBJ2-7; either TRBD1 or TRBD2 may supply D (5 bases each). Germline assignment: CDR1 SEHNR and CDR2 FQNEAQ (reference sequence). V lost 4 bases, J lost 0 bases, and 13 bases lay in between. The CDR3 contains 15 residues. The CDR3 DNA reads TGTGCCAGCAGCTCCCGGGACGCCGTCTCCTACGAGCAGTACTTC. Encoded protein: CASSSRDAVSYEQYF.

The DNA of the CDR3 is TGTGCCAGCAGTGAACAGGGGGGCACAGATACGCAGTATTTT. Translated, it gives CASSEQGGTDTQYF. The V call is TRBV6-4, the J call TRBJ2-3; TRBD1 agrees at 8 bases. CDR1 is MRHNA, CDR2 SNTAGT, per germline. With V trimmed by 3 bases and J by 1 base, 0 bases remained unmatched. The CDR3 runs to 14 residues.

In this sample, this clone turned up once. The gene calls are TRBV4-1 and TRBJ2-7, with D perhaps TRBD1 (7 bases). Per germline, CDR1 MGHRA and CDR2 YSYEKL. The CDR3 is 17 residues long. The V end lost 0 bases, the J end lost 1 base, and 16 bases lay between the germline ends. CDR3 sequence reads: CASSQDFKTGTSYEQYF. CDR3 DNA: TGCGCCAGCAGCCAAGATTTCAAGACAGGGACTTCCTACGAGCAGTACTTC.

The gene calls are TRBV2 and TRBJ2-1; TRBD2 matches at 10 bases. Unmatched junction bases numbered 15, after V lost 5 bases and J lost 8 bases. The germline gives CDR1 SNHLY, CDR2 FYNNEI. The CDR3 totals 17 residues. In nucleotides, the CDR3 is TGTGCCAGCAGTTCCTTACCCCTAGCGGGAGCTTACTATGAGCAGTTCTTC. This translates into CASSSLPLAGAYYEQFF.

The chain is built from TRBV9 and TRBJ2-1; D gene unclear. This CDR3 has 14 amino acids. Germline-derived CDR1 and CDR2 are SGDLS and YYNGEE. V was cut by 4 bases and J by 0 bases, with 8 bases left in between. CDR3 amino acids: CASSPERSYNEQFF. DNA for the CDR3: TGTGCCAGCAGCCCCGAGCGCTCCTACAATGAGCAGTTCTTC.